The rows below give T cell receptor beta chains drawn from one sample of a study of blood T cells in healthy people across ages. TCRdb fed the 5' RACE reads into MiXCR, producing one record per CDR3 protein. The sample includes more than 1,400,000 distinct CDR3 sequences, about 43% seen only once; the top ten take 7.9%. The sample consisted of blood. Receptors were obtained from a woman in her late teens or twenties in good health. CDR3s include the opening cysteine and the closing phenylalanine or tryptophan.

v_call	j_call	cdr3_aa
TRBV20-1	TRBJ2-1	CSASDPGEQFF
TRBV9	TRBJ1-1	CASKLDRDTEAFF
TRBV7-2	TRBJ2-1	CASTQDLAGYNEQFF
TRBV6-5	TRBJ2-7	CASSYSRSRHEQYF
TRBV7-9	TRBJ2-1	CASTLGPRRQFF
TRBV3-1	TRBJ1-1	CASSTRQAEAFF
TRBV20-1	TRBJ1-1	CSARGDRGSTEAFF
TRBV14	TRBJ2-5	CASSQYGTQYF
TRBV6-1	TRBJ2-7	CASSEGASGRIVYEQYF
TRBV5-5	TRBJ2-3	CASSLGGGDTDTQYF
TRBV10-3	TRBJ2-1	CAISLTAGTSGNEQFF